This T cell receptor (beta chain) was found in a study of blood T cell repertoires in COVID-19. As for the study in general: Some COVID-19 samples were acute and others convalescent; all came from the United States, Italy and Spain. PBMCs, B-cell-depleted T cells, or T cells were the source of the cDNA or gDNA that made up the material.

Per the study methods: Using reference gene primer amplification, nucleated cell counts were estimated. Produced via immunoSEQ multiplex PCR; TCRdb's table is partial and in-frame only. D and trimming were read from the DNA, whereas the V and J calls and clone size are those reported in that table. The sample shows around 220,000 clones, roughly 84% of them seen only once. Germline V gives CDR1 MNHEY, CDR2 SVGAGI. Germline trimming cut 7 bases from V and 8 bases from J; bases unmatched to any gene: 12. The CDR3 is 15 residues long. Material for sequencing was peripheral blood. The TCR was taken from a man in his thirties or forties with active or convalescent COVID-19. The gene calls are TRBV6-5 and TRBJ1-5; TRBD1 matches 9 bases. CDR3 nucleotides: TGTGCCAGCATCCTAACCGGGACAGGGAGGGAGCCCCAGCATTTT. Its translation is CASILTGTGREPQHF.